The rows below give T cell receptor beta chains drawn from one sample of a study of OX40 agonist ivuxolimab in advanced cancers. Clones were sequenced by immunoSEQ multiplex PCR, and TCRdb holds only the in-frame ones, with some missing. The sample lists about 19,000 clones; approximately 79% were seen once. The sample here was CD4+ or CD8+ T cells sorted from blood, taken in a trial of the OX40 agonist ivuxolimab. These receptors were collected from an adult with an advanced solid tumor such as melanoma, head and neck, liver or kidney cancer. Both conserved end residues are part of each CDR3. Each record gives: D gene, V gene, clone size, J gene, CDR3 DNA, CDR3 protein. A D gene is named only where the DNA matches it firmly. Size tells how often a clone was seen (once, few, many) or the class of an expanded clone, and some rows leave it out.

>.|TRBV5-4|.|TRBJ1-1
TGTGCCAGCAGCCCCGGACAGAACACTGAAGCTTTCTTT
CASSPGQNTEAFF
>.|TRBV7-9|.|TRBJ2-7
TGTGCCAGCAGCTTAGCCTCGACATACGAGCAGTACTTC
CASSLASTYEQYF
>.|TRBV7-9|once|TRBJ2-5
TGTGCCAGCAGCTTAGCGTTTGAAGAGACCCAGTACTTC
CASSLAFEETQYF
>.|TRBV27|.|TRBJ1-5
TGTGCCAGCAGTTTATATGCTAGCAATCAGCCCCAGCATTTT
CASSLYASNQPQHF
>.|TRBV7-9|.|TRBJ2-7
TGTGCCAGCAGCTCCTGGGTGGGGGGATGGGCCTACGAGCAGTACTTC
CASSSWVGGWAYEQYF
>.|TRBV27|.|TRBJ2-2
TGTGCCAGCAACGGGATAGGGCTAACCGGGGAGCTGTTTTTT
CASNGIGLTGELFF
>TRBD1|TRBV30|.|TRBJ2-7
TGTGCCTGGAGTGTTAACACAGGGGGCGAGCAGTACTTC
CAWSVNTGGEQYF
>.|TRBV19|.|TRBJ2-3
TGTGCCAGTAGCCCGGGAAGCCCAGATACGCAGTATTTT
CASSPGSPDTQYF
>.|TRBV2|few|TRBJ1-6
TGTGCCAGCAGTGAAAGGCAAGGGGGTTACAATTCACCCCTCCACTTT
CASSERQGGYNSPLHF
>TRBD2|TRBV27|.|TRBJ2-3
TGTGCCAGCAGTTTAAAGCGGGGGCCCGCAGATACGCAGTATTTT
CASSLKRGPADTQYF
>TRBD1|TRBV7-2|.|TRBJ1-2
TGTGCCAGCAGCAATCCGACAGGGGCCCGGTATGGCTACACCTTC
CASSNPTGARYGYTF
>TRBD2|TRBV11-3|once|TRBJ2-1
TGTGCCAGCAGCTCTCGACTAGCGGGGTACAATGAGCAGTTCTTC
CASSSRLAGYNEQFF
>.|TRBV5-1|.|TRBJ2-2
TGCGCCAGCAGCTTCAGTACCGGGGAGCTGTTTTTT
CASSFSTGELFF
>.|TRBV19|.|TRBJ2-5
TGTGCCAGTAGTATAGCCCCACCTTGGGGCCGGCAAGAGACCCAGTACTTC
CASSIAPPWGRQETQYF
>.|TRBV5-6|.|TRBJ1-5
TGTGCCAGCAGCTTGGCAGGGGTCAATCAGCCCCAGCATTTT
CASSLAGVNQPQHF
>.|TRBV6-1|.|TRBJ1-2
TGTGCCAGCAGTGAAGCTCCGGGACAAGAGGGGTATGGCTACACCTTC
CASSEAPGQEGYGYTF
>TRBD1|TRBV27|large|TRBJ1-5
TGTGCCAGCAGTGGGACAGCATTTCAGCCCCAGCATTTT
CASSGTAFQPQHF
>TRBD1|TRBV19|.|TRBJ2-7
TGTGCCAGTAGTCCGGGACAGGGAGGTTCCTACGAGCAGTACTTC
CASSPGQGGSYEQYF
>TRBD1|TRBV7-8|.|TRBJ1-5
TGTGCCAGCAGCCCCCCGGGGACAGCGAGCAATCAGCCCCAGCATTTT
CASSPPGTASNQPQHF
>TRBD1|TRBV9|.|TRBJ2-7
TGTGCCAGCAGCGTGGGACAGAGTTCCTACGAGCAGTACTTC
CASSVGQSSYEQYF
>.|TRBV6-6|.|TRBJ1-1
TGTGCCAGCATGGGGGCGAGCACTGAAGCTTTCTTT
CASMGASTEAFF
>.|TRBV5-5|.|TRBJ2-7
TGTGCCAGCAGCCCCAGGGGAGGGGACCTCTCCTACGAGCAGTACTTC
CASSPRGGDLSYEQYF
>.|TRBV13|.|TRBJ2-7
TGTGCCAGCAGCTTAGTTCTCGGATCCTACGAGCAGTACTTC
CASSLVLGSYEQYF
>TRBD2|TRBV11-3|.|TRBJ2-5
TGTGCCAGCAGCTCCGCTGAGCGGGGGGGCCAAGAGACCCAGTACTTC
CASSSAERGGQETQYF
>.|TRBV28|once|TRBJ2-3
TGTGCCAGCAGTCCAACAGGGACGGTTAGGACAGATACGCAGTATTTT
CASSPTGTVRTDTQYF
>.|TRBV5-5|.|TRBJ2-7
TGTGCCAGCAGGGCTGGGCCCTACGAGCAGTACTTC
CASRAGPYEQYF
>.|TRBV4-1|few|TRBJ2-7
TGCGCCAGCAGCCTTGACAGGAGCCTTTCCTACGAGCAGTACTTC
CASSLDRSLSYEQYF
>.|TRBV7-2|.|TRBJ1-5
TGTGCCAGCCGCGGGACTTTTAATCAGCCCCAGCATTTT
CASRGTFNQPQHF
>.|TRBV6-1|once|TRBJ1-3
TGTGCCAGCAGTGATGCAGGGACCACTGGAAACACCATATATTTT
CASSDAGTTGNTIYF
>TRBD2|TRBV27|.|TRBJ2-5
TGTGCCAGCAGCTCCCAACTAGCGGGGGGGCGAGAGACCCAGTACTTC
CASSSQLAGGRETQYF
>TRBD2|TRBV10-3|.|TRBJ2-1
TGTGCCATCAGTGAGACTAGCGGGGGGCCTAACAATGAGCAGTTCTTC
CAISETSGGPNNEQFF
>TRBD1|TRBV6-1|.|TRBJ2-3
TGTGCCAGCCCCCTAAGGACAGGGATCGTCGATACGCAGTATTTT
CASPLRTGIVDTQYF
>.|TRBV27|.|TRBJ2-7
TGTGCCAGCAGTTTAGGGAGCACGACCTACGAGCAGTACTTC
CASSLGSTTYEQYF
>.|TRBV9|few|TRBJ2-7
TGTGCCAGCAGCACCGGGGTCTCCTACGAGCAGTACTTC
CASSTGVSYEQYF
>.|TRBV19|.|TRBJ1-6
TGTGCCAGTAGTATGTCCGGGCCGGCCACCCTCCACTTT
CASSMSGPATLHF
>.|TRBV6-5|.|TRBJ2-1
TGTGCCAGCAGTTACAGCGGATACAATGAGCAGTTCTTC
CASSYSGYNEQFF
>TRBD1|TRBV9|.|TRBJ2-7
TGTGCCAGCAGCGTAGCGGGCGGACAGGGGGACGAGCAGTACTTC
CASSVAGGQGDEQYF
>.|TRBV7-9|few|TRBJ1-4
TGTGCCAGCAGCTTAGCCATTACCGAAAAACTGTTTTTT
CASSLAITEKLFF
>TRBD1|TRBV5-4|once|TRBJ2-7
TGTGCCAGCAGCCCGGGACAGGGTTCGGACGAGCAGTACTTC
CASSPGQGSDEQYF
>.|TRBV27|.|TRBJ1-1
TGTGCCAGCAGGACGACAGGGAACACTGAAGCTTTCTTT
CASRTTGNTEAFF
>.|TRBV4-2|.|TRBJ1-4
TGTGCCAGCAGCCTTGCTAATGAAAAACTGTTTTTT
CASSLANEKLFF
>TRBD2|TRBV27|.|TRBJ2-5
TGTGCCAGCAGTTTACTACCCGCGGGGGTCCAAGAGACCCAGTACTTC
CASSLLPAGVQETQYF
>TRBD1|TRBV7-9|few|TRBJ1-1
TGTGCCAGCAGCTCATCGACAGGGGAGAACACTGAAGCTTTCTTT
CASSSSTGENTEAFF
>.|TRBV15|.|TRBJ2-1
TGTGCCACCAGAAACCCTAGTTCCCCCTACAATGAGCAGTTCTTC
CATRNPSSPYNEQFF
>.|TRBV27|few|TRBJ2-2
TGTGCCAGCAGGACAGAGTTCCTGCCCTCCGGGGAGCTGTTTTTT
CASRTEFLPSGELFF
>.|TRBV9|.|TRBJ2-7
TGTGCCAGCAGCGTAGGAGATGAGCCCGCTTACGAGCAGTACTTC
CASSVGDEPAYEQYF
>TRBD1|TRBV29-1|few|TRBJ2-5
TGCAGCGTTGCTCCCGGACAGGGGCAGACCCAGTACTTC
CSVAPGQGQTQYF